What follows is one T cell receptor beta chain and its context. Assignment of participants to cohorts was predicated upon participant-reported clinical history. Trimming removed 2 bases from V and 4 bases from J; junction bases left unmatched: 7. The CDR3 loop spans 18 amino acids. The germline V gene encodes CDR1 SGHNT and CDR2 YENEEA. This sample is drawn from a study of blood T cell repertoires in COVID-19. Authors' methods: Cell counts per sample came from amplifying reference gene primers. Data came from immunoSEQ multiplex PCR; TCRdb stores just in-frame clones and leaves some out. Clonal size and the V and J genes are those of that table, whereas D and trimming came from the DNA. In the table there are some 190,000 clones, around 81% of which are singletons.

Sequencing used PBMCs or T cells enriched from blood (not recorded which). The clonotype was recovered from a man aged 25 to 45 with acute COVID-19. The V call is TRBV11-3, the J call TRBJ1-6; 11 bases fit TRBD1. The CDR3 coding sequence is TGTGCCAGCAGCTTACCGGACAGGGGGCGCGAGTATAATTCACCCCTCCACTTT. It translates to CASSLPDRGREYNSPLHF.